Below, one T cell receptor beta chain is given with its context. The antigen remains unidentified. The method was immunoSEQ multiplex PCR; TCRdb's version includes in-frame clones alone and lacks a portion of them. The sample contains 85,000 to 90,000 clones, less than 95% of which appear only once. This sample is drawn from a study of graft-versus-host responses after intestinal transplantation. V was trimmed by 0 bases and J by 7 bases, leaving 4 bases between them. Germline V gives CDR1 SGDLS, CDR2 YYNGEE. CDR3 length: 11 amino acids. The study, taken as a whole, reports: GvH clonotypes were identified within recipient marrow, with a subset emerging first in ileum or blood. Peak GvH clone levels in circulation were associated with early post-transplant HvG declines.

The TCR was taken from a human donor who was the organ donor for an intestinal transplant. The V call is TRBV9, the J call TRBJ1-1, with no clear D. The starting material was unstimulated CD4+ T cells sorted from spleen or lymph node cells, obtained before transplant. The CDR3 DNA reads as TGTGCCAGCAGCGTAGACAATGAAGCTTTCTTT. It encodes CASSVDNEAFF.